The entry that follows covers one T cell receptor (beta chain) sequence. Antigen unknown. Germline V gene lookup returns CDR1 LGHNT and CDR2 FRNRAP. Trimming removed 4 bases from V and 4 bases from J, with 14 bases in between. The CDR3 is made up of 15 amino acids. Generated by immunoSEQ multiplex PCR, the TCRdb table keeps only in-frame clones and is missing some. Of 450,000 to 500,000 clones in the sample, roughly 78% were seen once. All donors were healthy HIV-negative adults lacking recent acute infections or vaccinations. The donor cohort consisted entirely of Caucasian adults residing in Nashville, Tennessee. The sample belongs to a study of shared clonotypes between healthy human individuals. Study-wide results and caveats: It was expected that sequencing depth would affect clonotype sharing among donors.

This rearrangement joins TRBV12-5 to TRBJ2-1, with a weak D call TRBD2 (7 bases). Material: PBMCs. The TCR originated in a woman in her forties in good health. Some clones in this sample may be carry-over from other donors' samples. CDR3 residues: CASGSLAGAYNEQFF. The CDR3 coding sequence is TGTGCTAGTGGTTCATTGGCGGGGGCATACAATGAGCAGTTCTTC.